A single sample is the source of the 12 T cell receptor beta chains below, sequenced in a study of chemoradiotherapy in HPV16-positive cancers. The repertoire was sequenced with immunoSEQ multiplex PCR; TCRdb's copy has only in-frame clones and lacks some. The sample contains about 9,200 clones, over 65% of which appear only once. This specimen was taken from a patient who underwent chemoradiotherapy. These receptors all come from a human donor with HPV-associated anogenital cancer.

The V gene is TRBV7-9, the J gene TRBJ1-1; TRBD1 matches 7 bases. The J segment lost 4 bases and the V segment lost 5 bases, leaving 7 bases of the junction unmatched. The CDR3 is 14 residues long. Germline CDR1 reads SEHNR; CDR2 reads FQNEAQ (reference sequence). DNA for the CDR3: TGTGCCAGCAGCAGACAGGGAGGGGTCACTGAAGCTTTCTTT. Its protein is CASSRQGGVTEAFF.

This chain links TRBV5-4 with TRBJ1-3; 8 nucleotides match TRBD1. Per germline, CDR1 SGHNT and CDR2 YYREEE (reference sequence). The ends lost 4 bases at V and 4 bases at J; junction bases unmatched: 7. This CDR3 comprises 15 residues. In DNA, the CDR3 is TGTGCCAGCAGCACACCGAGGACAGGGGGAAACACCATATATTTT. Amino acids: CASSTPRTGGNTIYF.

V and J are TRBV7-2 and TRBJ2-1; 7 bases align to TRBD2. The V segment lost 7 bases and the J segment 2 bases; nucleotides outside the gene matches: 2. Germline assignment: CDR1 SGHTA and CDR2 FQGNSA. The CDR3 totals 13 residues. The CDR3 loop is CASKRDTYNEQFF. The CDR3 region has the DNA TGTGCCAGCAAGCGGGATACCTACAATGAGCAGTTCTTC.

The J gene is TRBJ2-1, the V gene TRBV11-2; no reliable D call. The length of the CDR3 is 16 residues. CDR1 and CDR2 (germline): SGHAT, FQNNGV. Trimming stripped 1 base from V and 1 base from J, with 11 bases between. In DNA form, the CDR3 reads TGTGCCAGCAGCTTAGTATCGGAAAGGTCCTACAATGAGCAGTTCTTC. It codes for CASSLVSERSYNEQFF. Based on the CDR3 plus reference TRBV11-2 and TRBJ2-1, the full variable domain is EAGVAQSPRYKIIEKRQSVAFWCNPISGHATLYWYQQILGQGPKLLIQFQNNGVVDDSQLPKDRFSAERLKGVDSTLKIQPAKLEDSAVYLCASSLVSERSYNEQFFGPGTRLTVL.

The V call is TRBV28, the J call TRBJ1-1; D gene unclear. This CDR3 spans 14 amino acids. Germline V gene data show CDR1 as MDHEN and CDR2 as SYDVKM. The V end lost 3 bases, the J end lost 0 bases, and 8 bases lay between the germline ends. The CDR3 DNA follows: TGTGCCAGCAGTTTGGTAGACATGAACACTGAAGCTTTCTTT. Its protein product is CASSLVDMNTEAFF.

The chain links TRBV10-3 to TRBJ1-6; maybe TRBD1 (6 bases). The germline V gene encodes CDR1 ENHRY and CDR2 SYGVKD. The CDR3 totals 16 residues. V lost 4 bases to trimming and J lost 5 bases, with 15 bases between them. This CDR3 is CAISATGSKNNSPLHF. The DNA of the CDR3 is TGTGCCATCAGTGCTACAGGGTCTAAAAATAATTCACCCCTCCACTTT.

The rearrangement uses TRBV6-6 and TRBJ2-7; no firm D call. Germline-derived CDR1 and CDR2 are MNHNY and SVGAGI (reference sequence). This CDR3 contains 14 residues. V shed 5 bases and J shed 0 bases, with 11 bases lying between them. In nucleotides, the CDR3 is TGTGCCAGCAGTACGGACGGCTACTCCTACGAGCAGTACTTC. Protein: CASSTDGYSYEQYF.

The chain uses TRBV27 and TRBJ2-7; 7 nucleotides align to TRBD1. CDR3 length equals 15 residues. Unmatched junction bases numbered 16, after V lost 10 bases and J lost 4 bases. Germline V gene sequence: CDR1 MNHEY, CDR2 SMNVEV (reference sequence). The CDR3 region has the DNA TGTGCCACCAAGAGGGGATCGACAGGGTATTACGAGCAGTACTTC. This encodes CATKRGSTGYYEQYF.

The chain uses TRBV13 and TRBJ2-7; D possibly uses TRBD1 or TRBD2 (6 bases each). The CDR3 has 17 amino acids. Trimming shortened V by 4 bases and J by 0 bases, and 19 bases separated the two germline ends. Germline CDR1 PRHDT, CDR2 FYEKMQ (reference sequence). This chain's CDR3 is CASSSGGRRGNSYEQYF. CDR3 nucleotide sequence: TGTGCCAGCAGCTCCGGGGGCAGGAGGGGGAACTCCTACGAGCAGTACTTC.

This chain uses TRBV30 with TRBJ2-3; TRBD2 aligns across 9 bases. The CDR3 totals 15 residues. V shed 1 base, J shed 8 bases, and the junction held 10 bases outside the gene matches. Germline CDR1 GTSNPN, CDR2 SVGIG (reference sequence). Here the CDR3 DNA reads TGTGCCTGGAGTGGACTAGCGGACCCTCGGAGTACGCAGTATTTT. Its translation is CAWSGLADPRSTQYF.

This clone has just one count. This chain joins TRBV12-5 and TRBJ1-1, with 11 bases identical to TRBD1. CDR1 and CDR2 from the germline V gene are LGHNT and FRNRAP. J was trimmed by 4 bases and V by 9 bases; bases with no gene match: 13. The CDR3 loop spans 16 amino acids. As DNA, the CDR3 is TGTGCTAGCTCCCCGGGACAGGGGGAGCTAGGCACTGAAGCTTTCTTT. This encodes CASSPGQGELGTEAFF.

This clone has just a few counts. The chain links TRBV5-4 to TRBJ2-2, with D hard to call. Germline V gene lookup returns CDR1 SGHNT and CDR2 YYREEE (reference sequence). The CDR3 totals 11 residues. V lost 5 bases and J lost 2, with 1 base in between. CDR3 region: CASRNTGELFF. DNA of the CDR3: TGTGCCAGCAGAAACACCGGGGAGCTGTTTTTT.